The 10 T cell receptor beta chains below all came from one sample that was sequenced in a study of blood T cell dynamics during melanoma immunotherapy. The time point denotes: pre-treatment baseline. TCRdb's copy holds only in-frame clones and misses some; the assay was immunoSEQ multiplex PCR. The table lists 7,000 or so clones, over 60% of them singletons. Here the sequenced sample was blood, taken from a patient treated with checkpoint blockade. These receptor sequences come from a human donor with melanoma.

The gene calls are TRBV5-4 and TRBJ1-2; the D gene is possibly TRBD1 (6 bases). Trimming took off 2 bases at V and 6 bases at J, with 17 bases between the two ends. CDR3 size: 15 residues. Germline V gene lookup returns CDR1 SGHNT and CDR2 YYREEE (reference sequence). The CDR3 DNA reads as TGTGCCAGCAGCTTTGGGGGGGCAGGGGAACATGGCTACACCTTC. This sequence encodes CASSFGGAGEHGYTF.

V and J are TRBV29-1 and TRBJ1-1; 8 bases fit TRBD1. The J segment lost 5 bases and the V segment lost 5 bases, leaving 10 bases of the junction unmatched. Germline CDR1 and CDR2: SQVTM and ANQGSEA. There are 14 residues in the CDR3. This CDR3 is CSVKRQGRGTEAFF. DNA of the CDR3: TGCAGCGTTAAAAGACAGGGGAGAGGGACTGAAGCTTTCTTT.

This sequence joins TRBV5-1 and TRBJ1-3; D is uncertain. Trimming stripped 0 bases from V and 2 bases from J, with 12 bases between. Per the germline V gene, CDR1 is SGHRS and CDR2 is YFSETQ. The CDR3 has 16 residues. The CDR3 DNA sequence: TGCGCCAGCAGCTTGGGAAGTACCCTGGCTGGAAACACCATATATTTT. Encoded protein: CASSLGSTLAGNTIYF. Using reference TRBV5-1 and TRBJ1-3 for the parts outside the CDR3, the full variable domain is KAGVTQTPRYLIKTRGQQVTLSCSPISGHRSVSWYQQTPGQGLQFLFEYFSETQRNKGNFPGRFSGRQFSNSRSEMNVSTLELGDSALYLCASSLGSTLAGNTIYFGEGSWLTVV.

This clone was recorded once. The rearrangement links TRBV11-2 to TRBJ1-1, with TRBD1 matching 10 bases. CDR3 length: 14 amino acids. V shed 5 bases, J shed 6 bases, and the junction held 6 bases outside the gene matches. Germline values: CDR1 SGHAT, CDR2 FQNNGV. In DNA, the CDR3 is TGTGCCAGCAGCCCGGGACAGGGGTTTTCTGAAGCTTTCTTT. It codes for CASSPGQGFSEAFF.

The V call is TRBV4-1, the J call TRBJ2-4, with D possibly being TRBD2 (7 bases). This CDR3 region has 15 residues. Germline V gives CDR1 MGHRA, CDR2 YSYEKL. The V gene lost 4 bases and the J gene lost 8 bases, with 18 bases spanning the gap. CDR3 bases: TGCGCCAGCAGCCCCCAAAGGGGGGGCGCGGACATTCAGTACTTC. Residues: CASSPQRGGADIQYF.

This clone has more than one count but fewer than ten. J is TRBJ2-3 and V is TRBV2; TRBD2 matches 7 bases. The V and J ends lost 2 bases and 8 bases, in that order; junction bases with no gene match: 4. Germline V gives CDR1 SNHLY, CDR2 FYNNEI. This CDR3 contains 13 residues. The CDR3 reads CASSESRGSTQYF. The CDR3 coding sequence is TGTGCCAGCAGTGAAAGTCGCGGGAGTACGCAGTATTTT.

The V call is TRBV6-1, the J call TRBJ2-1; D not certain. This CDR3 contains 12 residues. V was pared by 5 bases and J by 5 bases, with 7 bases between. Germline-derived CDR1 and CDR2 are MNHNS and SASEGT. The CDR3 coding sequence is TGTGCCAGCAGTAGACATGACAATGAGCAGTTCTTC. It codes for CASSRHDNEQFF.

A single count supports this clone. The V call is TRBV19, the J call TRBJ1-5; 8 positions match TRBD1. Germline CDR1 is LNHDA and CDR2 is SQIVND (reference sequence). This CDR3 is built from 16 residues. The J segment lost 3 bases and the V segment lost 6 bases, leaving 10 bases of the junction unmatched. The DNA for the CDR3 is TGTGCCAGTAGCCGGGTGACAGGGGCGGACAATCAGCCCCAGCATTTT. Residues: CASSRVTGADNQPQHF.

This chain uses TRBV6-5 with TRBJ2-7; D is possibly TRBD2 (5 bases). This CDR3 is built from 13 residues. V was pared by 5 bases and J by 6 bases, with 14 bases between. Germline V CDR1 and CDR2: MNHEY, SVGAGI. CDR3 amino acids: CASSESGLVEQYF. The CDR3 DNA follows: TGTGCCAGCAGTGAATCAGGACTTGTCGAGCAGTACTTC.

The CDR3 loop reads CASSLPGAEANYGYTF. As DNA, the CDR3 is TGCGCCAGCAGCCTCCCCGGGGCAGAAGCTAACTATGGCTACACCTTC. The chain employs TRBV4-1 and TRBJ1-2, with D maybe TRBD1 (5 bases). Germline-derived CDR1 and CDR2 are MGHRA and YSYEKL. The length of the CDR3 is 16 residues. V gave up 4 bases and J gave up 0 bases, with 15 bases separating them.